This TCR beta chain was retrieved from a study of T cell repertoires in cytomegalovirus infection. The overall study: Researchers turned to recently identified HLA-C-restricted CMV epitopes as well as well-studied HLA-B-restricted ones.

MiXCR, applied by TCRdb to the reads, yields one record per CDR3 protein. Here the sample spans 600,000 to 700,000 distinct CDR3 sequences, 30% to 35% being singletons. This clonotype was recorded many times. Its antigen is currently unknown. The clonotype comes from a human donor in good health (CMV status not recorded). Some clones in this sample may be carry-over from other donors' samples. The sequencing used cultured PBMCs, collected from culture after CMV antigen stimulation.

DNA for the CDR3: TGTGCCAGCAGAACAAATGAAAAACTGTTTTTT. Translated, it gives CASRTNEKLFF. The chain is built from TRBV7-2 and TRBJ1-4; no clear D. The CDR3 has 11 residues. V lost 6 bases, J lost 5 bases, and 4 bases lay in between. The V gene's germline CDR1 is SGHTA and CDR2 FQGNSA. The entire variable domain, with the rest obtained from reference TRBV7-2 and TRBJ1-4, is as follows: GAGVSQSPSNKVTEKGKDVELRCDPISGHTALYWYRQSLGQGLEFLIYFQGNSAPDKSGLPSDRFSAERTGGSVSTLTIQRTQQEDSAVYLCASRTNEKLFFGSGTQLSVL.